This TCR beta chain appears in the sequencing data of a study of CD8+ T cells in alopecia areata. Study results and limitations: Tofacitinib significantly lowered scalp clonality and expanded CD8+ clones among the top 100.

This clone has a handful of counts. Its specificity is unknown. Specified treatment: oral pan-JAK inhibitor, 5-10 mg twice daily. CDR1 is SGHAT, CDR2 FQNNGV, per germline. CDR3 length equals 15 residues. The V and J ends lost 6 bases and 2 bases respectively, with 14 bases between them. cDNA serving as the sequencing template came from extracted, reverse transcribed RNA. Data came from immunoSEQ multiplex PCR; TCRdb stores just in-frame clones and leaves some out. The sample holds roughly 280,000 clones, over 45% seen once. This sample comprised CD4+ T cells sorted from blood, obtained at approximately week 52, from a patient treated with tofacitinib. This TCR was sampled from a human donor with alopecia areata. The chain couples TRBV11-2 to TRBJ2-1; D assignment may be TRBD1 or TRBD2 (6 bases each). Here the CDR3 DNA reads TGTGCCAGCAGTTCAAGGGGGGTCACCTACAATGAGCAGTTCTTC. The encoded protein is CASSSRGVTYNEQFF.